The 30 T cell receptor beta chains below were found in one sample sequenced in a study of T cell changes during pregnancy in multiple sclerosis. Assay: immunoSEQ multiplex PCR; the TCRdb copy retains only in-frame clones and omits some. The sample holds some 80,000 clones, around 94% seen once. Here the sequenced sample was CD4+ T cells from peripheral blood mononuclear cells, taken after pregnancy. The receptor set was obtained from a female donor with multiple sclerosis, enrolled in a pregnancy study.

The chain employs TRBV7-6 and TRBJ2-1, with 9 positions matching TRBD2. With V trimmed by 1 base and J by 4 bases, 8 bases remained unmatched. The germline V gene encodes CDR1 SGHVS and CDR2 FNYEAQ. This CDR3 is 17 amino acids long. CDR3 nucleotide sequence: TGTGCCAGCAGCTTAGATCGAAGACTAGCGGTTTACAATGAGCAGTTCTTC. Translation: CASSLDRRLAVYNEQFF.

V usage is TRBV7-3 and J usage is TRBJ2-3; 8 nucleotides line up with TRBD2. This CDR3 is built from 14 residues. CDR1 and CDR2 (germline): SGHTA, FQGTGA. The V gene end was trimmed by 5 bases and the J gene end by 5 bases; junction bases not matched to a gene: 6. The CDR3 protein is CASSRSGGRDTQYF. The DNA for the CDR3 is TGTGCCAGCAGCCGAAGCGGGGGACGAGATACGCAGTATTTT.

This chain joins TRBV5-1 and TRBJ1-2, with D perhaps matching TRBD1 (5 bases). The CDR3 spans 16 residues. With 0 bases removed from V and 1 base from J, the gap between germline ends came to 13 bases. Per the germline V gene, CDR1 is SGHRS and CDR2 is YFSETQ. The CDR3 region is CASSLEPGIGNYGYTF. CDR3 coding DNA: TGCGCCAGCAGCTTGGAGCCAGGGATCGGTAACTATGGCTACACCTTC.

The chain couples TRBV5-6 to TRBJ1-2; possibly TRBD1 for D (6 bases). CDR1 is SGHDT and CDR2 is YYEEEE in the germline V gene. CDR3 length: 13 residues. V was clipped by 4 bases and J by 8 bases, with 15 bases between them. CDR3: CASSPYREEGYTF. The DNA for the CDR3 is TGTGCCAGCAGCCCGTACAGGGAAGAAGGCTACACCTTC.

The genes are TRBV29-1 and TRBJ1-1, with D possibly being TRBD1 (5 bases). Germline assignment: CDR1 SQVTM and CDR2 ANQGSEA. Trimming cost V 1 base and J 8 bases, with 11 bases left between them. CDR3 length: 12 residues. The CDR3 sequence is CSVEARGAEAFF. CDR3 in DNA: TGCAGCGTTGAAGCTCGCGGGGCCGAAGCTTTCTTT. The full variable domain, in which reference TRBV29-1 and TRBJ1-1 provide the parts outside the CDR3, is SAVISQKPSRDICQRGTSLTIQCQVDSQVTMMFWYRQQPGQSLTLIATANQGSEATYESGFVIDKFPISRPNLTFSTLTVSNMSPEDSSIYLCSVEARGAEAFFGQGTRLTVV.

The chain uses TRBV28 and TRBJ2-1; 8 nucleotides agree with TRBD2. The CDR3 sequence is 14 residues long. Trimming removed 10 bases from V and 0 bases from J; junction bases left unmatched: 5. Germline-derived CDR1 and CDR2 are MDHEN and SYDVKM. In DNA form, the CDR3 reads TGTGCCACCATCCGGGGGGGCTCCTACAATGAGCAGTTCTTC. This translates into CATIRGGSYNEQFF.

The CDR3 bases are TGTGCCAGCAGTTGGGGACAGGGAGTGCGGGCGGGTGGCTACACCTTC. Its protein product is CASSWGQGVRAGGYTF. The chain recombines TRBV6-6 with TRBJ1-2; 9 bases are shared with TRBD1. The CDR3 is made up of 16 amino acids. The ends lost 4 bases at V and 7 bases at J; junction bases unmatched: 13. CDR1 is MNHNY, CDR2 SVGAGI, per germline (reference sequence).

The genes are TRBV7-2 and TRBJ1-5; 9 bases match TRBD1. J gave up 6 bases and V 5 bases, and 2 bases lay outside the gene matches. The germline V gene has CDR1 SGHTA and CDR2 FQGNSA. The CDR3 sequence is 13 residues long. The CDR3 reads CASSLTGGQPQHF. The CDR3 DNA is TGTGCCAGCAGCCTGACAGGGGGTCAGCCCCAGCATTTT.

The chain links TRBV6-5 to TRBJ1-1; 7 nucleotides match TRBD1. J was trimmed by 1 base and V by 6 bases; bases with no gene match: 5. There are 14 residues in the CDR3. Germline V gene sequence: CDR1 MNHEY, CDR2 SVGAGI. CDR3 sequence reads: CASRTRQGNTEAFF. The CDR3 DNA is TGTGCCAGCAGGACAAGACAGGGGAACACTGAAGCTTTCTTT.

V usage is TRBV6-6 and J usage is TRBJ2-3; 7 bases agree with TRBD2. This CDR3 spans 16 amino acids. Germline CDR1 reads MNHNY; CDR2 reads SVGAGI (reference sequence). Germline trimming cut 4 bases from V and 0 bases from J; bases unmatched to any gene: 7. The CDR3 loop is CASSFPTSSSTDTQYF. In nucleotides, the CDR3 is TGTGCCAGCAGTTTTCCGACTAGCAGTAGCACAGATACGCAGTATTTT.

This sequence joins TRBV5-1 and TRBJ1-1, with D perhaps TRBD1 (6 bases). The CDR3 is made up of 17 amino acids. The V gene lost 0 bases and the J gene lost 0 bases, with 15 bases spanning the gap. CDR1 and CDR2 from the germline V gene are SGHRS and YFSETQ. The CDR3 coding sequence is TGCGCCAGCAGCTTGGCCCCTCGACAGGCGATGAACACTGAAGCTTTCTTT. Residues: CASSLAPRQAMNTEAFF. The full variable domain, its missing parts supplied by reference TRBV5-1 and TRBJ1-1, is KAGVTQTPRYLIKTRGQQVTLSCSPISGHRSVSWYQQTPGQGLQFLFEYFSETQRNKGNFPGRFSGRQFSNSRSEMNVSTLELGDSALYLCASSLAPRQAMNTEAFFGQGTRLTVV.

The chain employs TRBV6-5 and TRBJ1-1; possibly TRBD1 for D (5 bases). CDR1 is MNHEY and CDR2 is SVGAGI in the germline V gene. The CDR3 consists of 15 residues. V was trimmed by 2 bases and J by 1 base, leaving 11 bases between them. This CDR3 reads CASSYRGVSNTEAFF. The CDR3 nucleotides read TGTGCCAGCAGTTACCGGGGGGTCTCGAACACTGAAGCTTTCTTT.

This clone turned up a few times. V usage is TRBV5-1 and J usage is TRBJ1-5, with a possible D match to TRBD1 (5 bases). CDR1 is SGHRS and CDR2 is YFSETQ in the germline V gene. Trimming took 2 bases from V and 5 from J, leaving 11 bases between them. There are 14 residues in the CDR3. The CDR3 sequence: CASSFMGEDQPQHF. CDR3 bases: TGCGCCAGCAGCTTCATGGGGGAGGATCAGCCCCAGCATTTT.

In this sample, this clone turned up once. The rearrangement joins TRBV29-1 to TRBJ2-1; 11 nucleotides align to TRBD2. J lost 8 bases, V lost 7 bases, and 7 bases had no gene match. This CDR3 comprises 13 residues. Germline CDR1 and CDR2: SQVTM and ANQGSEA. This CDR3 is CSGSGRVHDEQFF. In nucleotides, the CDR3 is TGCAGCGGTAGCGGGAGGGTGCACGATGAGCAGTTCTTC.

Here the CDR3 DNA reads TGTGCCAGCAGCTTTCTCCCCCGACTAGCGGGAGTGACAGATACGCAGTATTTT. This sequence encodes CASSFLPRLAGVTDTQYF. This sequence joins TRBV7-3 and TRBJ2-3, with 12 positions matching TRBD2. CDR1 SGHTA and CDR2 FQGTGA come from the germline V gene. Losses at the gene ends were 3 bases for V and 3 bases for J; bases not matched to a gene: 10. There are 18 residues in the CDR3.

This chain uses TRBV30 with TRBJ1-3; D uncertain. Between the trimmed V and J ends, which lost 2 bases and 0 bases, there was a span of 8 bases. Germline V gene data show CDR1 as GTSNPN and CDR2 as SVGIG (reference sequence). The CDR3 contains 14 residues. DNA for the CDR3: TGTGCCTGGAGTCAAGACAACTCTGGAAACACCATATATTTT. Encoded protein: CAWSQDNSGNTIYF.

This chain links TRBV19 with TRBJ2-7; TRBD2 matches 7 bases. The V segment lost 11 bases and the J segment 4 bases; nucleotides outside the gene matches: 11. This CDR3 region has 13 residues. Germline CDR1 LNHDA, CDR2 SQIVND (reference sequence). The CDR3 DNA is TGTGCCTCCTCACTAGCGACCGGGTACGAGCAGTACTTC. Protein: CASSLATGYEQYF.

The rearrangement uses TRBV6-4 and TRBJ1-4; TRBD1 aligns across 8 bases. Germline V gene lookup returns CDR1 MRHNA and CDR2 SNTAGT. This CDR3 region has 15 residues. V lost 0 bases to trimming and J lost 8 bases; unmatched junction nucleotides: 5. Here the CDR3 DNA reads TGTGCCAGCAGTGACTCCAGGGGGCGGATGGAAAAACTGTTTTTT. Its protein product is CASSDSRGRMEKLFF.

J is TRBJ2-1 and V is TRBV4-2; TRBD1 aligns across 10 bases. The CDR3 covers 16 residues. CDR1 LGHNA and CDR2 YNFKEQ come from the germline V gene. With 4 bases clipped from V and 2 bases from J, the junction kept 5 bases outside the gene matches. The CDR3 sequence: CASSLRGQGTYNEQFF. The CDR3 region has the DNA TGTGCCAGCAGCCTCAGGGGACAGGGGACCTACAATGAGCAGTTCTTC.

The chain links TRBV6-5 to TRBJ2-4, with 10 bases aligning to TRBD1. Germline lookup yields CDR1 MNHEY and CDR2 SVGAGI. V lost 6 bases and J lost 6; bases outside the gene matches: 5. The CDR3 extends over 14 amino acids. CDR3 sequence reads: CASSPGTGVNIQYF. The CDR3 nucleotides read TGTGCCAGCAGCCCCGGGACAGGGGTAAACATTCAGTACTTC.

V and J are TRBV2 and TRBJ2-1, with 8 positions matching TRBD2. CDR1 and CDR2 (germline): SNHLY, FYNNEI. This CDR3 comprises 17 residues. V shed 10 bases and J 1 base; nucleotides not matched to a gene: 15. The CDR3 protein is CATPEKYSGNSYNEQFF. The DNA for the CDR3 is TGTGCCACACCCGAAAAATATAGCGGGAATTCCTACAATGAGCAGTTCTTC.

The chain links TRBV5-1 to TRBJ2-3; D uncertain. The germline gives CDR1 SGHRS, CDR2 YFSETQ. Deletions cut 4 bases from V and 0 bases from J, with 12 bases between. CDR3 length: 15 amino acids. The DNA of the CDR3 is TGCGCCAGCAGCGCCGCGGCGCACAGCACAGATACGCAGTATTTT. Residues: CASSAAAHSTDTQYF.

CDR3 nucleotide sequence: TGTGCCAGCAGTCCGATGGACAGTCAAGAGACCCAGTACTTC. Translation gives CASSPMDSQETQYF. This chain links TRBV6-1 with TRBJ2-5; D is possibly TRBD1 (6 bases). V gave up 5 bases and J gave up 2 bases, with 12 bases separating them. The CDR3 has 14 residues. In germline, CDR1 is MNHNS, CDR2 SASEGT.

The chain combines TRBV7-9 with TRBJ2-7; D is uncertain. Trimming pared 0 bases from V and 0 bases from J, leaving 12 bases between. The CDR3 sequence is 16 residues long. Germline assignment: CDR1 SEHNR and CDR2 FQNEAQ (reference sequence). The CDR3 DNA reads TGTGCCAGCAGCTTAGCGTTACAGACCAGCTCCTACGAGCAGTACTTC. It specifies CASSLALQTSSYEQYF. The full variable domain, rest sourced from reference TRBV7-9 and TRBJ2-7, is DTGVSQNPRHKITKRGQNVTFRCDPISEHNRLYWYRQTLGQGPEFLTYFQNEAQLEKSRLLSDRFSAERPKGSFSTLEIQRTEQGDSAMYLCASSLALQTSSYEQYFGPGTRLTVT.

This chain links TRBV5-6 with TRBJ2-7; 9 bases are a match to TRBD2. This CDR3 has 14 residues. Per the germline V gene, CDR1 is SGHDT and CDR2 is YYEEEE. J was trimmed by 7 bases and V by 3 bases; bases with no gene match: 8. In DNA form, the CDR3 reads TGTGCCAGCAGCTCCGGGACTAGCATAGGGGAGCAGTACTTC. This translates into CASSSGTSIGEQYF.

This sequence joins TRBV28 and TRBJ2-1; D is perhaps TRBD1 (5 bases). This CDR3 has 14 residues. Germline-derived CDR1 and CDR2 are MDHEN and SYDVKM. The V end was cut by 2 bases, the J end by 6 bases, with 11 bases between. CDR3 DNA sequence: TGTGCCAGCAGTTTACAGGGCTCCGGCAATGAGCAGTTCTTC. This codes for CASSLQGSGNEQFF.

In its sample, this clone was seen once. Written as DNA, the CDR3 is TGTGCCTCATCTAGGATCGGAAGTACCGGGGAGCTGTTTTTT. As protein: CASSRIGSTGELFF. This rearrangement joins TRBV2 to TRBJ2-2; D not resolved. V dropped 11 bases and J dropped 5 bases, with 18 bases sitting between them. Germline CDR1 and CDR2: SNHLY and FYNNEI. The CDR3 totals 14 residues.

The chain joins TRBV10-2 to TRBJ2-1; a weak D match, TRBD2 (9 bases). Trimming pared 6 bases from V and 9 bases from J, leaving 24 bases between. In germline, CDR1 is WSHSY, CDR2 SAAADI. The CDR3 loop spans 16 amino acids. The CDR3 DNA is TGCGCCAGCAGGTCTCCAGGGGGCGGGAGGGTCGGTGAGCAGTTCTTC. Its protein is CASRSPGGGRVGEQFF.

The chain uses TRBV18 and TRBJ1-3, with D unresolved. CDR1 is KGHSH and CDR2 is LQKENI in the germline V gene. This CDR3 has 11 amino acids. V was pared by 2 bases and J by 11 bases, with 7 bases between. CDR3 region: CASSPKEAIYF. The CDR3 bases are TGTGCCAGCTCACCAAAGGAGGCCATATATTTT.

V usage is TRBV15 and J usage is TRBJ1-5; TRBD1 matches 10 bases. Germline assignment: CDR1 LNHNV and CDR2 YYDKDF (reference sequence). This CDR3 is 17 amino acids long. The J segment lost 5 bases and the V segment lost 1 base, leaving 8 bases of the junction unmatched. The CDR3 DNA is TGTGCCACCAGCAGAGGGAGGACAGGGGGTTCTTATCAGCCCCAGCATTTT. This codes for CATSRGRTGGSYQPQHF.